This TCR beta chain emerged from a study of blood T cell repertoires in COVID-19. Across the whole study: Spain, Italy and the United States supplied samples that represented acute and convalescent COVID-19. PBMCs, B-cell-depleted T cells, or T cells provided the cDNA or gDNA that made up the material.

Assay: immunoSEQ multiplex PCR; the TCRdb copy retains only in-frame clones and omits some. The sample has 150,000 to 200,000 clones; roughly 80% are singletons. Trimming shortened V by 6 bases and J by 4 bases, and 23 bases separated the two germline ends. This CDR3 is built from 17 residues. Cohorts were assigned according to the clinical history that participants reported. Cohort 3 recovered donors had two negative PCRs, clearance, or symptom resolution. The chain employs TRBV5-3 and TRBJ1-5, with D unclear. TRBV5-3 is recorded as an ORF, its role being uncertain. The TCR was taken from a man aged 45-65 years who had recovered from COVID-19. Sequencing was performed on PBMCs or T cells enriched from blood (not recorded which). The CDR3 coding sequence is TGTGCCAGAACCTCCGGGCGGGTTGGGTCCCAAAATCAGCCCCAGCATTTT. Amino acids: CARTSGRVGSQNQPQHF.